This TCR beta chain appears in the sequencing data of a study of cytomegalovirus exposure and HLA in healthy donors. The wider study: Within the Caucasian-associated ancestry cluster were around 81% of the roughly 430 genotyped donors. The study's findings and limits: A list of 150 or so TCR beta chains associated with cytomegalovirus was given.

From germline, CDR1 is SGHNT and CDR2 YYREEE (reference sequence). This CDR3 spans 13 amino acids. Trimming left V 5 bases short and J 1 base short, with 9 bases between. This clone was observed a single time. Its target is unknown. The PCR had 60 Vbeta and 13 Jbeta primers. Original handling: There were about 80 million unique TCR beta chains by a later count, and 8.5 million to 14 million of them were shared. TCRdb keeps only in-frame clones here, not all; method: immunoSEQ multiplex PCR. The V and J calls and clone size were taken over from that table, and D and trimming were inferred from the DNA. The data contain about 140,000 clones, around 80% of them singletons. Nominal health characterized the donors when sampled, though unrecorded immune exposures were likely.

V usage is TRBV5-4 and J usage is TRBJ1-1; the D gene is possibly TRBD1 (6 bases). The TCR was taken from a female donor in good health and CMV-seronegative. Sequenced sample: PBMCs. The CDR3 sequence: CASSRGGNTEAFF. CDR3 coding DNA: TGTGCCAGCAGTCGAGGGGGGAACACTGAAGCTTTCTTT.